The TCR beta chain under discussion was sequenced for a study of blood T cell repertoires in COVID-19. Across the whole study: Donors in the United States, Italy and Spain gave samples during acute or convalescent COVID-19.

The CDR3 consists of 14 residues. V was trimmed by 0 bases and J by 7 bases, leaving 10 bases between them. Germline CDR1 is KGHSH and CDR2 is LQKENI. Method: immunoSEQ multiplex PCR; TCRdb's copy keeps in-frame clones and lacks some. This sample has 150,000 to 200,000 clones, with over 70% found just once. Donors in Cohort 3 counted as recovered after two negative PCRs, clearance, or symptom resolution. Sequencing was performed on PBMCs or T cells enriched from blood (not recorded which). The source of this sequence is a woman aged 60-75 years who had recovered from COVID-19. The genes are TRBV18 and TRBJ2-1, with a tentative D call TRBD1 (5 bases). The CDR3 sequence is CASSPPLRANEQFF. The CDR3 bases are TGTGCCAGCTCACCACCGCTCAGGGCGAATGAGCAGTTCTTC. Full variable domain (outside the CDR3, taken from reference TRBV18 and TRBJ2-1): NAGVMQNPRHLVRRRGQEARLRCSPMKGHSHVYWYRQLPEEGLKFMVYLQKENIIDESGMPKERFSAEFPKEGPSILRIQQVVRGDSAAYFCASSPPLRANEQFFGPGTRLTVL.